This T cell receptor beta chain was sequenced for a study of blood T cell repertoires in COVID-19. Study-level information: Collection of acute and convalescent COVID-19 samples took place in the United States, Italy and Spain. In each case, the material was cDNA or gDNA derived from T cells, B-cell-depleted T cells, or PBMCs.

Authors' processing steps: Cell counts per sample came from amplifying reference gene primers. Only in-frame clones appear in the TCRdb table, and some are missing; sequencing was by immunoSEQ multiplex PCR. D and trimming come from the DNA, and the V and J calls and clone size come from that table. The sample carries around 100,000 clones, more than 75% recorded once. In this sample, this clone turned up many times. Sequenced: peripheral blood. The TCR sequence derives from a human donor in a cohort sampled during active COVID-19.

The CDR3 reads CASRTPGDQGGYTF. CDR3 DNA sequence: TGTGCCAGCAGAACCCCCGGAGACCAGGGAGGCTACACCTTC. V is TRBV7-2 and J is TRBJ1-2; D may be TRBD1 (5 bases). Germline CDR1 is SGHTA and CDR2 is FQGNSA. V was shortened by 6 bases and J by 8 bases, with 19 bases between the two germline ends. The CDR3 is 14 residues long.